The TCR beta chain under discussion was sequenced for a study of T cells expressing NK-cell markers. This CDR3 comprises 12 residues. Germline CDR1 ENHRY, CDR2 SYGVKD. From the 5' RACE reads, TCRdb lists one entry per CDR3 protein and no DNA. Found here are 150,000 to 160,000 distinct CDR3 sequences; the top ten clones hold roughly a third. The rearrangement joins TRBV10-3 to TRBJ2-1. Specimen: blood T cells: a sorted CD56 or NKG2C T cell subset, CD4+ or CD8+ T cells, or bulk PBMC T cells (not recorded which). This clonotype was sampled from a woman in her forties or fifties in good health. The CDR3 sequence: CAISDPGNEQFF.